The 21 T cell receptor beta chains below all came from one sample that was sequenced in a study of blood T cell repertoires in COVID-19. Only in-frame clones appear in the TCRdb table, and some are missing; sequencing was by immunoSEQ multiplex PCR. The profile shows 120,000 to 150,000 clones, approximately 90% of them singletons. Input material: peripheral blood. These receptors all stem from a woman aged 45-65 years with active or convalescent COVID-19.

V gene TRBV6-2 or TRBV6-3 combines with J gene TRBJ2-3; 7 bases align to TRBD2. The germline gives CDR1 MNHEY, CDR2 SVGEGT. The CDR3 spans 17 residues. The V segment lost 0 bases and the J segment 5 bases; nucleotides outside the gene matches: 11. The chain's CDR3 is CASSYSSSGEVRDTQYF. CDR3 DNA: TGTGCCAGCAGTTACTCGTCTAGCGGCGAAGTTAGAGATACGCAGTATTTT.

This rearrangement joins TRBV6-2 or TRBV6-3 to TRBJ2-1, with D maybe TRBD2 (6 bases). This CDR3 region has 17 residues. Trimming took 0 bases from V and 7 from J, leaving 19 bases between them. The germline V gene encodes CDR1 MNHEY and CDR2 SVGEGT. CDR3 region: CASSYSVSGSLRNEQFF. The CDR3 DNA reads as TGTGCCAGCAGTTACTCGGTTAGCGGAAGCTTGCGGAATGAGCAGTTCTTC.

The chain carries TRBV7-8 and TRBJ2-7, with D hard to call. Germline V lookup: CDR1 SGHVS, CDR2 FQNEAQ. The V end was cut by 1 base, the J end by 5 bases, with 9 bases between. There are 13 residues in the CDR3. The chain's CDR3 is CASSLDLRDEQYF. Here the CDR3 DNA reads TGTGCCAGCAGCTTAGATCTTCGGGACGAGCAGTACTTC. Together with reference TRBV7-8 and TRBJ2-7, the CDR3 gives the full variable domain: GAGVSQSPRYKVAKRGQDVALRCDPISGHVSLFWYQQALGQGPEFLTYFQNEAQLDKSGLPSDRFFAERPEGSVSTLKIQRTQQEDSAVYLCASSLDLRDEQYFGPGTRLTVT.

This clone appeared once. This chain connects TRBV19 to TRBJ2-4; possible D gene TRBD2, 6 bases. V was trimmed by 6 bases and J by 0 bases, leaving 12 bases between them. The CDR3 covers 15 residues. Germline V gene lookup returns CDR1 LNHDA and CDR2 SQIVND (reference sequence). The DNA for the CDR3 is TGTGCCAGTAGAAATCTAGCGCTAGCCAAAAACATTCAGTACTTC. As protein: CASRNLALAKNIQYF.

The V and J genes are TRBV12-5 and TRBJ1-1; D not resolved. This CDR3 comprises 13 residues. Trimming took 2 bases from V and 2 from J, leaving 6 bases between them. Germline CDR1 is LGHNT and CDR2 is FRNRAP. CDR3 protein: CASGLYLNTEAFF. As DNA, the CDR3 is TGTGCTAGTGGTTTGTACCTAAACACTGAAGCTTTCTTT.

V and J are TRBV28 and TRBJ1-4, with D possibly being TRBD1 (5 bases). Germline CDR1 MDHEN, CDR2 SYDVKM. CDR3 size: 14 residues. With 6 bases removed from V and 10 bases from J, the gap between germline ends came to 18 bases. The CDR3 region has the DNA TGTGCCAGCAGATGGGGGGTTCGGAGGAGAAAACTGTTTTTT. It is translated as CASRWGVRRRKLFF. The full variable domain, with the rest looked up from reference TRBV28 and TRBJ1-4, is DVKVTQSSRYLVKRTGEKVFLECVQDMDHENMFWYRQDPGLGLRLIYFSYDVKMKEKGDIPEGYSVSREKKERFSLILESASTNQTSMYLCASRWGVRRRKLFFGSGTQLSVL.

This chain joins TRBV19 and TRBJ1-5; unclear D gene. V was trimmed by 5 bases and J by 5 bases, leaving 13 bases between them. The CDR3 spans 14 residues. Germline-derived CDR1 and CDR2 are LNHDA and SQIVND (reference sequence). The CDR3 DNA reads TGTGCCAGTAGTCTTACAATCGATTATCAGCCCCAGCATTTT. Amino acid sequence: CASSLTIDYQPQHF.

The CDR3 region has the DNA TGTGCCAGCAGTCGTACCCAGCAGCGGGAGAGGGGAACGCAGTATTTT. Protein sequence: CASSRTQQRERGTQYF. This chain uses TRBV6-2 or TRBV6-3 with TRBJ2-3; 8 bases fit TRBD2. Trimming cost V 5 bases and J 9 bases; bases outside gene matches: 16. Germline CDR1 reads MNHEY; CDR2 reads SVGEGT. This CDR3 comprises 16 residues.

The chain carries TRBV5-3 and TRBJ2-1; perhaps TRBD2 as D (6 bases). TRBV5-3 has ORF status, its function being uncertain. Trimming left V 0 bases short and J 0 bases short, with 16 bases between. This CDR3 region has 18 residues. The CDR3 protein is CARSLALYTSFSYNEQFF. CDR3 sequence (DNA): TGTGCCAGAAGCTTGGCCCTATACACTAGCTTCTCCTACAATGAGCAGTTCTTC.

The rearrangement uses TRBV6-2 or TRBV6-3 and TRBJ1-4; D unresolved. Germline V lookup: CDR1 MNHEY, CDR2 SVGEGT. Trimming took off 0 bases at V and 8 bases at J, with 19 bases between the two ends. This CDR3 has 17 amino acids. The CDR3 region has the DNA TGTGCCAGCAGTTACTCAATCACGGACTCTGCACGGGAAAAACTGTTTTTT. As protein: CASSYSITDSAREKLFF.

The chain links TRBV6-2 or TRBV6-3 to TRBJ2-7; unclear D gene. Per germline, CDR1 MNHEY and CDR2 SVGEGT. This CDR3 is built from 11 residues. V dropped 4 bases and J dropped 6 bases, with 7 bases sitting between them. The CDR3 DNA sequence: TGTGCCAGCAGTTGGTCTACCGAGCAGTACTTC. Residues: CASSWSTEQYF.

This clone came up once. The genes are TRBV28 and TRBJ1-2; D call uncertain. This CDR3 spans 14 amino acids. Germline V gene data show CDR1 as MDHEN and CDR2 as SYDVKM. V lost 6 bases to trimming and J lost 0 bases, with 11 bases between them. CDR3 nucleotide sequence: TGTGCCAGCAGACGCTCAAGAGCTAACTATGGCTACACCTTC. Residues: CASRRSRANYGYTF.

The CDR3 is CASSQCQGATDTQYF. The CDR3 region has the DNA TGTGCCAGCAGCCAATGTCAGGGGGCCACAGATACGCAGTATTTT. V and J are TRBV3-1 (or the pseudogene TRBV3-2) and TRBJ2-3; the match to TRBD1 covers 8 bases. The CDR3 consists of 15 residues. V lost 2 bases to trimming and J lost 2 bases; unmatched junction nucleotides: 3. Germline V gene lookup returns CDR1 LGHDT and CDR2 YNNKEL (reference sequence).

This clone was observed a few times. The gene calls are TRBV7-2 and TRBJ2-5; TRBD1 agrees at 9 bases. CDR1 is SGHTA and CDR2 is FQGNSA in the germline V gene. The CDR3 spans 15 residues. J gave up 5 bases and V 7 bases, and 11 bases lay outside the gene matches. The CDR3 nucleotides read TGTGCCAGCAACCAACAGGGGGCCAGTGGGGAGACCCAGTACTTC. Translation: CASNQQGASGETQYF. Looking up the rest from reference TRBV7-2 and TRBJ2-5 gives the full variable domain: GAGVSQSPSNKVTEKGKDVELRCDPISGHTALYWYRQSLGQGLEFLIYFQGNSAPDKSGLPSDRFSAERTGGSVSTLTIQRTQQEDSAVYLCASNQQGASGETQYFGPGTRLLVL.

The V and J genes are TRBV15 and TRBJ2-1, with 9 bases fitting TRBD1. Germline V lookup: CDR1 LNHNV, CDR2 YYDKDF (reference sequence). Trimming cost V 8 bases and J 2 bases; bases outside gene matches: 7. The CDR3 extends over 15 amino acids. The CDR3 sequence: CATVNRDRAYNEQFF. In DNA, the CDR3 is TGTGCCACCGTGAACCGGGACAGGGCCTACAATGAGCAGTTCTTC.

The rearrangement uses TRBV25-1 and TRBJ1-3; D gene ambiguous. Trimming stripped 6 bases from V and 0 bases from J, with 9 bases between. CDR1 is MGHDK and CDR2 is SYGVNS in the germline V gene. This CDR3 region has 14 residues. CDR3 amino acids: CASRGANSGNTIYF. The CDR3 DNA reads as TGTGCCAGCAGGGGCGCCAACTCTGGAAACACCATATATTTT.

The table lists this clone with a few counts. The chain carries TRBV10-2 and TRBJ2-7; TRBD2 agrees at 9 bases. With 4 bases clipped from V and 3 bases from J, the junction kept 10 bases outside the gene matches. CDR1 and CDR2 from the germline V gene are WSHSY and SAAADI. The CDR3 length is 16 residues. Here the CDR3 DNA reads TGCGCCAGCAGTGGGCTGATGCGGGAGGGCAACTACGAGCAGTACTTC. Translation gives CASSGLMREGNYEQYF.

The rearrangement links TRBV7-8 to TRBJ1-1; D may be TRBD1 (5 bases). The ends were cut back, 2 bases at V and 4 bases at J, with 8 bases in the middle. The CDR3 has 13 amino acids. Looked up from germline, CDR1 is SGHVS and CDR2 is FQNEAQ. CDR3 sequence (DNA): TGTGCCAGCAGCTTAAGGGGAGGCACTGAAGCTTTCTTT. This translates into CASSLRGGTEAFF.

The rearrangement links TRBV3-1 (or the pseudogene TRBV3-2) to TRBJ1-2; D perhaps matches TRBD1 (5 bases). V lost 3 bases and J 3 bases, leaving 14 bases between the germline ends. Germline loops: CDR1 LGHDT, CDR2 YNNKEL (reference sequence). The CDR3 consists of 15 residues. DNA for the CDR3: TGTGCCAGCAGCCAGAACCAGGGAGGGCACTATGGCTACACCTTC. Its translation: CASSQNQGGHYGYTF.

The chain recombines TRBV7-9 with TRBJ2-7, with D maybe TRBD1 (5 bases). The V end lost 5 bases, the J end lost 7 bases, and 12 bases lay between the germline ends. Germline values: CDR1 SEHNR, CDR2 FQNEAQ (reference sequence). This CDR3 comprises 12 residues. CDR3 sequence reads: CASSDGPGEQYF. The CDR3 DNA follows: TGTGCCAGCAGCGATGGCCCAGGGGAGCAGTACTTC.

The J gene is TRBJ2-5, the V gene TRBV11-2, with D possibly matching TRBD2 (6 bases). The CDR3 covers 17 residues. V gave up 2 bases and J gave up 9 bases, with 25 bases separating them. CDR1 and CDR2 (germline): SGHAT, FQNNGV. The CDR3 DNA sequence: TGTGCCAGCAGCTTACCCGGGGGAACGACAACGGAAGGGTCCCAGTACTTC. Amino acid sequence: CASSLPGGTTTEGSQYF.